Presented here are 6 T cell receptor beta chains from one specimen sequenced in a study of cytomegalovirus exposure and HLA in healthy donors. The primer mix had 60 Vbeta and 13 Jbeta primers. The protocol was immunoSEQ multiplex PCR, while the TCRdb copy is restricted to in-frame clones and leaves out a portion. The table records about 130,000 clones, 81% of them present only once. Input material: PBMCs. The receptors shown here come from a man aged 18 to 30 in good health and CMV-seronegative.

This clone was seen only once. This sequence joins TRBV6-5 and TRBJ2-1, with D tentatively TRBD2 (6 bases). There are 15 residues in the CDR3. Trimming took 4 bases from V and 6 from J, leaving 16 bases between them. CDR1 and CDR2 from the germline V gene are MNHEY and SVGAGI. CDR3 loop: CASSFYGGASNEQFF. CDR3 sequence (DNA): TGTGCCAGCAGTTTTTACGGCGGGGCAAGCAATGAGCAGTTCTTC.

This chain uses TRBV9 with TRBJ1-1; D remains ambiguous. Per the germline V gene, CDR1 is SGDLS and CDR2 is YYNGEE. The CDR3 is made up of 11 amino acids. V shed 7 bases and J shed 4 bases, with 8 bases lying between them. The CDR3 nucleotides read TGTGCCAGCGAGGCAGTCACTGAAGCTTTCTTT. Its translation is CASEAVTEAFF.

This clone showed up just once. The rearrangement joins TRBV2 to TRBJ2-7; weak D call: TRBD1 (6 bases). The ends were cut back, 5 bases at V and 4 bases at J, with 21 bases in the middle. The germline CDR1 and CDR2 sequences are SNHLY and FYNNEI. CDR3 length: 16 amino acids. The CDR3 bases are TGTGCCAGCAGTAATCGTGGACAGACATTCTTGTACGAGCAGTACTTC. The encoded protein is CASSNRGQTFLYEQYF.

J is TRBJ2-5 and V is TRBV13; 13 bases fit TRBD2. CDR1 is PRHDT and CDR2 is FYEKMQ in the germline V gene (reference sequence). Unmatched junction bases numbered 11, after V lost 5 bases and J lost 5 bases. This CDR3 spans 17 amino acids. CDR3 residues: CASSTRTSGGIAETQYF. DNA of the CDR3: TGTGCCAGCAGCACCCGGACTAGCGGGGGCATCGCGGAGACCCAGTACTTC.

J is TRBJ2-5 and V is TRBV7-6; D is undetermined. TRBJ2-7 matches the DNA end more closely, so the J call is doubtful. CDR1 and CDR2 from the germline V gene are SGHVS and FNYEAQ. This CDR3 comprises 13 residues. The DNA for the CDR3 is TGTGCCAGCAGTCCTCCCGGGTTCTACGAGCAGTACTTC. This encodes CASSPPGFYEQYF.

This chain connects TRBV7-2 to TRBJ1-1; 7 bases line up with TRBD1. The J segment lost 0 bases and the V segment lost 6 bases, leaving 4 bases of the junction unmatched. This CDR3 has 14 amino acids. Germline loops: CDR1 SGHTA, CDR2 FQGNSA. Here the CDR3 reads CASRIGQVNTEAFF. The CDR3 region has the DNA TGTGCCAGCAGAATAGGACAGGTGAACACTGAAGCTTTCTTT.